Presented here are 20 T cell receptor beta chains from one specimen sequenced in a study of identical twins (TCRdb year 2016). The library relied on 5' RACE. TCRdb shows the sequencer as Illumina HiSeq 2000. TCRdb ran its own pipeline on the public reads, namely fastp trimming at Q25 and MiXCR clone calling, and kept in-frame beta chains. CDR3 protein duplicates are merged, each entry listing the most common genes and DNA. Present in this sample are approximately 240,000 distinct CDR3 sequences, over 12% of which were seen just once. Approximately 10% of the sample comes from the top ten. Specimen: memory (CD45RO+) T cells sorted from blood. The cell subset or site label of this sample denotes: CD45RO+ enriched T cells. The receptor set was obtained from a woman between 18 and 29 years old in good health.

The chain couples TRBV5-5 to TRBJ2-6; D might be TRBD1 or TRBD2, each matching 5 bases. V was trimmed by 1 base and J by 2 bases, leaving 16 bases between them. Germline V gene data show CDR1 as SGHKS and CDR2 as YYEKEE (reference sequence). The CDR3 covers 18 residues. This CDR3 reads CASSLWGREKAGANVLTF. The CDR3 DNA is TGTGCCAGCAGCTTGTGGGGCAGGGAGAAAGCTGGGGCCAACGTCCTGACTTTC.

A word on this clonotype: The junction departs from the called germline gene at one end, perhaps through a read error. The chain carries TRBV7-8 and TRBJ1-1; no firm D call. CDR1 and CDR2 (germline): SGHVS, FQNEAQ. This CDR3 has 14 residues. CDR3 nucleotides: TGTGACAGCAGCGAACAAGCGGCAAACACTGAAGCTTTCTTT. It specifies CDSSEQAANTEAFF. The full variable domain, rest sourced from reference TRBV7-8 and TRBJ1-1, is GAGVSQSPRYKVAKRGQDVALRCDPISGHVSLFWYQQALGQGPEFLTYFQNEAQLDKSGLPSDRFFAERPEGSVSTLKIQRTQQEDSAVYLCDSSEQAANTEAFFGQGTRLTVV.

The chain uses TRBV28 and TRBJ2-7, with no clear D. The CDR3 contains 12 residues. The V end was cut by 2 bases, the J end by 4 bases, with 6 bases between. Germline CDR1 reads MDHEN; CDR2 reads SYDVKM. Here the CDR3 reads CASSLSWYEQYF. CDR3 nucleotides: TGTGCCAGCAGTTTAAGTTGGTACGAGCAGTACTTC.

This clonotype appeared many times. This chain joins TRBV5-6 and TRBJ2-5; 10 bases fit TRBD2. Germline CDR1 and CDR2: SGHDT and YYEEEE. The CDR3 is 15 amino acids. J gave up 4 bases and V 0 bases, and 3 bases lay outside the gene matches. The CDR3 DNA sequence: TGTGCCAGCAGCTTGGAGCGGGGGGGCGTAGAGACCCAGTACTTC. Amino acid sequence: CASSLERGGVETQYF. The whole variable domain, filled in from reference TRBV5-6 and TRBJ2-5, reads DAGVTQSPTHLIKTRGQQVTLRCSPKSGHDTVSWYQQALGQGPQFIFQYYEEEERQRGNFPDRFSGHQFPNYSSELNVNALLLGDSALYLCASSLERGGVETQYFGPGTRLLVL.

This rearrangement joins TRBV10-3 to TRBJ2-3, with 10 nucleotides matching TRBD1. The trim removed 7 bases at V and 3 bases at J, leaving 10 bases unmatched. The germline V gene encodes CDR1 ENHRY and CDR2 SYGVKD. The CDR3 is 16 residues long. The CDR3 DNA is TGTGCCATCAATCCGGGACAGGGGATTAGTACAGATACGCAGTATTTT. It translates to CAINPGQGISTDTQYF.

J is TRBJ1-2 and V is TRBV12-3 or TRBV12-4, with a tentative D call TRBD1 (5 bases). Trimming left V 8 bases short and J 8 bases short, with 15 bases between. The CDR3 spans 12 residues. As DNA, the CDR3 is TGTGCCAGCTCATTGGGGGGACTGGGCTACACCTTC. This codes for CASSLGGLGYTF.

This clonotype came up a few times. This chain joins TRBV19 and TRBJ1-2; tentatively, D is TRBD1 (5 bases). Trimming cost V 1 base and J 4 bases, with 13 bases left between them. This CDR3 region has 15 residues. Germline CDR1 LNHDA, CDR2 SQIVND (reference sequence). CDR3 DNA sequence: TGTGCCAGTAGTATAGCCCCGGGGGGGGGCTATGGCTACACCTTC. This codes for CASSIAPGGGYGYTF.

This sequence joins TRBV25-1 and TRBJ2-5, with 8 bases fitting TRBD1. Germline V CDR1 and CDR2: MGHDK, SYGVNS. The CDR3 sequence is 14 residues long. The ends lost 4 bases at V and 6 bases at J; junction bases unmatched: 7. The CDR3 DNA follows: TGTGCCAGCAGTGCTGGACAGGGTCTGCAGACCCAGTACTTC. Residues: CASSAGQGLQTQYF.

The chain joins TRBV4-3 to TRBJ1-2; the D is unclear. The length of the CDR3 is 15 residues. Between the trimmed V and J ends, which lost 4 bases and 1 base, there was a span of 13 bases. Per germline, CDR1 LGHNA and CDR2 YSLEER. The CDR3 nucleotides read TGCGCCAGCAGCCCCTCTACCGGAGTTAACTATGGCTACACCTTC. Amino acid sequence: CASSPSTGVNYGYTF.

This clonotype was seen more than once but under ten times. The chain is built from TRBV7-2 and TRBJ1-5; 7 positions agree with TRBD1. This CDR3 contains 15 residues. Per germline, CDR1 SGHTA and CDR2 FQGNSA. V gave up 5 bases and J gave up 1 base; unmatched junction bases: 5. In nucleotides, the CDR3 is TGTGCCAGCAGCGAAGGACAGGTCAGCAATCAGCCCCAGCATTTT. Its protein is CASSEGQVSNQPQHF.

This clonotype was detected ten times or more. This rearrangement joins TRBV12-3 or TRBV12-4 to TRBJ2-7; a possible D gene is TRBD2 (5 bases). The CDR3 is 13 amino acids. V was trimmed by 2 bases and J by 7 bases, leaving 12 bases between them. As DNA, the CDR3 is TGTGCCAGCAGTTTATTGCTAGCATGGGAGCAGTACTTC. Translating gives CASSLLLAWEQYF.

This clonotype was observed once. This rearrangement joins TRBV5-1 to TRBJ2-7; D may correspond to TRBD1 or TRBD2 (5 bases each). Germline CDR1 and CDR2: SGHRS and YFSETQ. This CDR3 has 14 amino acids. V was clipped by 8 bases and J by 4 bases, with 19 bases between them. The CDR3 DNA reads TGCGCCAGTAGGGGACCCTCAAATCCTTACGAGCAGTACTTC. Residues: CASRGPSNPYEQYF.

CDR3 coding DNA: TGCGCCAGCAGCTTGCAACTAGCCGGAAAAGAGACCCAGTACTTC. Translation: CASSLQLAGKETQYF. The rearrangement links TRBV5-1 to TRBJ2-5; D is perhaps TRBD2 (6 bases). CDR3 length: 15 amino acids. In germline, CDR1 is SGHRS, CDR2 YFSETQ. V was clipped by 1 base and J by 3 bases, with 13 bases between them.

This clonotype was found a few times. The CDR3 DNA reads TGTGCCAGCAGTTTAGGGCGGCATAGCAATCAGCCCCAGCATTTT. Its protein product is CASSLGRHSNQPQHF. The chain is built from TRBV12-3 or TRBV12-4 and TRBJ1-5; D is unresolved. Trimming pared 1 base from V and 0 bases from J, leaving 7 bases between. The CDR3 is 15 residues long.

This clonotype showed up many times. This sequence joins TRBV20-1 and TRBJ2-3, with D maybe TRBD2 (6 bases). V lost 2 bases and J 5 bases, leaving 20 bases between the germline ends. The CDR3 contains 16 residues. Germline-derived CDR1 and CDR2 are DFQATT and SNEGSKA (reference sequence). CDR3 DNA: TGCAGTGCTAGACCAACCGGGACTGGTCGTGGAGATACGCAGTATTTT. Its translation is CSARPTGTGRGDTQYF.

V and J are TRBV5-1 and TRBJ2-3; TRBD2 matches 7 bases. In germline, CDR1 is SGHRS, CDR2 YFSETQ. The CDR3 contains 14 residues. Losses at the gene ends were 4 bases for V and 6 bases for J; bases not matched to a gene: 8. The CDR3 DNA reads TGCGCCAGCAGCCCAGGACTAGGGAGGGATACGCAGTATTTT. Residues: CASSPGLGRDTQYF. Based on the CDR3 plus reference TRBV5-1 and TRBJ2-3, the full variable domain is KAGVTQTPRYLIKTRGQQVTLSCSPISGHRSVSWYQQTPGQGLQFLFEYFSETQRNKGNFPGRFSGRQFSNSRSEMNVSTLELGDSALYLCASSPGLGRDTQYFGPGTRLTVL.

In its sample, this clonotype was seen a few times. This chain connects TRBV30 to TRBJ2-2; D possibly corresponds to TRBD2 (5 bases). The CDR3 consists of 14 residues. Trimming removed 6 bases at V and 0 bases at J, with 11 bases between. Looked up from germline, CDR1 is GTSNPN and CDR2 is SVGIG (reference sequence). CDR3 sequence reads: CACKTTTNTGELFF. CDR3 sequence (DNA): TGTGCCTGCAAGACTACCACGAACACCGGGGAGCTGTTTTTT.

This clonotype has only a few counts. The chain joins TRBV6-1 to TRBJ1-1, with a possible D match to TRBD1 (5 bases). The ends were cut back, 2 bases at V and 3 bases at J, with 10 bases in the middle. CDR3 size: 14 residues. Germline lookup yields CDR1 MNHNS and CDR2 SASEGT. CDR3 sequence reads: CASSEPGAHTEAFF. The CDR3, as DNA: TGTGCCAGCAGTGAACCCGGGGCTCACACTGAAGCTTTCTTT.

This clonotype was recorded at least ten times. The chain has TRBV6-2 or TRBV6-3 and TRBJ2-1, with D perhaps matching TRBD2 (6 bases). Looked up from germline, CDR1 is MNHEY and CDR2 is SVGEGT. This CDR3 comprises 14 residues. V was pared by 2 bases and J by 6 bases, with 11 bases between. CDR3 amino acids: CASSYELAGNEQFF. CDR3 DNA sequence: TGTGCCAGCAGTTACGAACTAGCCGGCAATGAGCAGTTCTTC.

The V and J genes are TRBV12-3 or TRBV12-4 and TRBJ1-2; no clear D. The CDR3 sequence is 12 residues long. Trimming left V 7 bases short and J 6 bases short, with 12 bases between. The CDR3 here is CASTTGLDGYTF. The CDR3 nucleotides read TGTGCCAGCACCACCGGCCTGGATGGCTACACCTTC.